This T cell receptor (beta chain) derives from a study of blood T cells in healthy people across ages. Every donor gave 9.5 to 10 milliliters of peripheral blood. Study-wide results and caveats: Naive CD4+ cell counts and diversity both ran higher in long-lived than in aged donors. The lack of PBMC sorting stopped any conclusive naive versus antigen-experienced comparison.

CDR3 length equals 14 residues. Looked up from germline, CDR1 is SGHTA and CDR2 is FQGNSA. V was trimmed by 5 bases and J by 6 bases, leaving 13 bases between them. Notes on this clonotype: The antigen is unknown.

Next came a second PCR, run for about 7 to 12 cycles, which used a sample-barcoded 5' primer along with a J-beta primer mix. Every single cDNA molecule received a tag from a template-switch adaptor with 12 random nucleotides. Via MiXCR, TCRdb re-called the 5' RACE reads, giving one row per CDR3 protein. The sample records under 2,000,000 distinct CDR3 sequences, around half being singletons. The source of this sequence is a woman in her 40s in good health. Sequencing used blood. This chain connects TRBV7-2 to TRBJ1-4, with D hard to call. The CDR3, as DNA: TGTGCCAGCAGCCGTTACGGGGAGCATGAAAAACTGTTTTTT. Its protein product is CASSRYGEHEKLFF.